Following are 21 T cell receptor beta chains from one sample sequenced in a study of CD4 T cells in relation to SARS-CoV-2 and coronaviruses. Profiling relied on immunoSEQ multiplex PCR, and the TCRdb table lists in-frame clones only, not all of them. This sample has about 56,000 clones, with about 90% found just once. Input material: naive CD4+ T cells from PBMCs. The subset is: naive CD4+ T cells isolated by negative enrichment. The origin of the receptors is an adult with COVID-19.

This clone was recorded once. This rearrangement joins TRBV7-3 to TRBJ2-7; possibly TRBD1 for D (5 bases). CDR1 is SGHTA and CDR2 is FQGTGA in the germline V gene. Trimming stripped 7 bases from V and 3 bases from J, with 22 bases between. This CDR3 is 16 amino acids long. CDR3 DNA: TGTGCCAGCACCCACCCCAGGAACAGGAATTTCTACGAGCAGTACTTC. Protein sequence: CASTHPRNRNFYEQYF.

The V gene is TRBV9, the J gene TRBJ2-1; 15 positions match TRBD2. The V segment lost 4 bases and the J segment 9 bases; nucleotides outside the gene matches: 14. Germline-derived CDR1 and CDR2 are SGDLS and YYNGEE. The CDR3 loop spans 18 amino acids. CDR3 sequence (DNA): TGTGCCAGCAGCCCTACTGATCGGACTAGCGGGAGGGTGGGTGAGCAGTTCTTC. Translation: CASSPTDRTSGRVGEQFF.

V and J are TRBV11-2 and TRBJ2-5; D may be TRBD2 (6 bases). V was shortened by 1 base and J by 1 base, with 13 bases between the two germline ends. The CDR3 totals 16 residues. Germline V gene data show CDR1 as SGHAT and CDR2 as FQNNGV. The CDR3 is CASSLGLGEVQETQYF. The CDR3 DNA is TGTGCCAGCAGCTTAGGATTGGGGGAGGTCCAAGAGACCCAGTACTTC.

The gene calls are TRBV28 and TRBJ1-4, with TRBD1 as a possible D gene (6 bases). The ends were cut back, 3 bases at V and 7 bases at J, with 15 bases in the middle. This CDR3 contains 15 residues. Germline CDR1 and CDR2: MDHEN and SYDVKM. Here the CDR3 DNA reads TGTGCCAGCAGTTTTTATAGGGGGAGCTCTGAAAAACTGTTTTTT. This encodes CASSFYRGSSEKLFF.

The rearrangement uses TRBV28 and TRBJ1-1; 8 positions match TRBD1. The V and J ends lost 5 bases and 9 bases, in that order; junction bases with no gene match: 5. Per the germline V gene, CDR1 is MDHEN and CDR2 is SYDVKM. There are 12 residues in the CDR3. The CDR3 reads CASSPSGGQAFF. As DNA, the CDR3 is TGTGCCAGCAGTCCCTCAGGGGGCCAAGCTTTCTTT.

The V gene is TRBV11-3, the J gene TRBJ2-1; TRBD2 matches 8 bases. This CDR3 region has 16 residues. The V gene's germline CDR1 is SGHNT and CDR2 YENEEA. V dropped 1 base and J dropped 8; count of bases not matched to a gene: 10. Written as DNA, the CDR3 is TGTGCCAGCAGCTTAGGAGGGAGCGGGAGTAAGCATGAGCAGTTCTTC. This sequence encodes CASSLGGSGSKHEQFF.

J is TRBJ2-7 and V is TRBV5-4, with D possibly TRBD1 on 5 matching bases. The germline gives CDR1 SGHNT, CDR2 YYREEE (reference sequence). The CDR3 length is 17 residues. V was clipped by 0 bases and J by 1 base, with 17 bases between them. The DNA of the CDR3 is TGTGCCAGCAGCTTGGGACCACAGGTCCGTGTATCCTACGAGCAGTACTTC. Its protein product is CASSLGPQVRVSYEQYF. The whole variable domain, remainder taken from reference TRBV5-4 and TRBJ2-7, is ETGVTQSPTHLIKTRGQQVTLRCSSQSGHNTVSWYQQALGQGPQFIFQYYREEENGRGNFPPRFSGLQFPNYSSELNVNALELDDSALYLCASSLGPQVRVSYEQYFGPGTRLTVT.

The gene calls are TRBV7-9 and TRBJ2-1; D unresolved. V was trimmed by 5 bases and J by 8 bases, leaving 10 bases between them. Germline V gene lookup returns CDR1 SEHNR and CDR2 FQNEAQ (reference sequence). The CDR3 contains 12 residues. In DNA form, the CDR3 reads TGTGCCAGCAGCCCCTCTGTCGATGAGCAGTTCTTC. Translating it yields CASSPSVDEQFF. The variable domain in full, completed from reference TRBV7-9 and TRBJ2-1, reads DTGVSQNPRHKITKRGQNVTFRCDPISEHNRLYWYRQTLGQGPEFLTYFQNEAQLEKSRLLSDRFSAERPKGSFSTLEIQRTEQGDSAMYLCASSPSVDEQFFGPGTRLTVL.

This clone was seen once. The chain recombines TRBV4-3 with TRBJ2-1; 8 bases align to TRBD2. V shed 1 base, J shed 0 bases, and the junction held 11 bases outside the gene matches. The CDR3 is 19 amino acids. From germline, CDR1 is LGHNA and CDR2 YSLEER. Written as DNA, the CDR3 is TGCGCCAGCAGCCAAGTATTTGGGCGGGAGGCCCCCTCCTACAATGAGCAGTTCTTC. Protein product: CASSQVFGREAPSYNEQFF.

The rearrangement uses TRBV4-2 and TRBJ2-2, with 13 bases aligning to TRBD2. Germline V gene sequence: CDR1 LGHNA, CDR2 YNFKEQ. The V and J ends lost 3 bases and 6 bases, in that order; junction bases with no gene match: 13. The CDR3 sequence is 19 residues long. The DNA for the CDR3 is TGTGCCAGCAGCCAGTATCCGGGACTAGCGGGACCGAATTCCGGGGAGCTGTTTTTT. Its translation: CASSQYPGLAGPNSGELFF.

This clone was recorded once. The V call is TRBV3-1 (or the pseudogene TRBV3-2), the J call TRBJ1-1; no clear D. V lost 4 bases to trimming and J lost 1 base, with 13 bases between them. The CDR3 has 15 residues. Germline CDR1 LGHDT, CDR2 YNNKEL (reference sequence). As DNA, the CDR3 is TGTGCCAGCAGCCTTCCAACCGGGAAGAACACTGAAGCTTTCTTT. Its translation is CASSLPTGKNTEAFF.

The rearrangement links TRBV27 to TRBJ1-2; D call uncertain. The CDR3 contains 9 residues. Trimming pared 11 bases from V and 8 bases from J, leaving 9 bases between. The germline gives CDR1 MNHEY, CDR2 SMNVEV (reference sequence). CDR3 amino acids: CAAPRGYTF. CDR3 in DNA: TGTGCCGCCCCACGGGGCTACACCTTC.

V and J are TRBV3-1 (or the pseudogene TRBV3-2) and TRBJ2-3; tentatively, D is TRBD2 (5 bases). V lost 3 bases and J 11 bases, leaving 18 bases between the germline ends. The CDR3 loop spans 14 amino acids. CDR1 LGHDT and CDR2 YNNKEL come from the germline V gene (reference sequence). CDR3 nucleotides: TGTGCCAGCAGCCAGCGAGGAAGGACCCGGGGGCAGTATTTT. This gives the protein CASSQRGRTRGQYF.

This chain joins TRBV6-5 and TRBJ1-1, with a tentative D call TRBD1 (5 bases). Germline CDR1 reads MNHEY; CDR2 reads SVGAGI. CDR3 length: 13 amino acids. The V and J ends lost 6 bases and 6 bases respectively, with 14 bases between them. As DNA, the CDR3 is TGTGCCAGCAGCCCCACGGGGGATCCTGAAGCTTTCTTT. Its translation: CASSPTGDPEAFF.

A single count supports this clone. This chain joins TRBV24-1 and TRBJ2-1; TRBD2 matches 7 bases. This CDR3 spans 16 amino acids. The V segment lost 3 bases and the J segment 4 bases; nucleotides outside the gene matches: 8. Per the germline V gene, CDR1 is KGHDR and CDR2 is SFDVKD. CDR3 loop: CATSDPRASGYNEQFF. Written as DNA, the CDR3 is TGTGCCACCAGTGATCCCCGTGCTAGCGGTTACAATGAGCAGTTCTTC.

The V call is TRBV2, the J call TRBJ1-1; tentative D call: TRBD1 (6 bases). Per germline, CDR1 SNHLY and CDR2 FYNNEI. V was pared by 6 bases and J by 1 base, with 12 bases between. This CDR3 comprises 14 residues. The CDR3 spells CASRLTGRNTEAFF. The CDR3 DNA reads TGTGCCAGCAGGTTGACAGGAAGGAACACTGAAGCTTTCTTT.

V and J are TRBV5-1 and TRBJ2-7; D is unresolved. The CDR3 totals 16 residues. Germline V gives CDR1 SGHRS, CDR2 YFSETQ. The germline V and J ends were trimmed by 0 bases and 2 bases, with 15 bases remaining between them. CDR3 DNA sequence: TGCGCCAGCAGCTTGGGGCCAGACTCGAGCGCCTACGAGCAGTACTTC. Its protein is CASSLGPDSSAYEQYF.

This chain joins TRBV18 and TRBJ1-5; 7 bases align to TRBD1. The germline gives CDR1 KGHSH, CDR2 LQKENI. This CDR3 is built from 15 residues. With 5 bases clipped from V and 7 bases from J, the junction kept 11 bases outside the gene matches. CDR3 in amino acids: CASSADRDRAQPQHF. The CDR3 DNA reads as TGTGCCAGCTCAGCTGACCGAGACAGGGCACAGCCCCAGCATTTT. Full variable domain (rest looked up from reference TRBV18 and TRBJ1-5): NAGVMQNPRHLVRRRGQEARLRCSPMKGHSHVYWYRQLPEEGLKFMVYLQKENIIDESGMPKERFSAEFPKEGPSILRIQQVVRGDSAAYFCASSADRDRAQPQHFGDGTRLSIL.

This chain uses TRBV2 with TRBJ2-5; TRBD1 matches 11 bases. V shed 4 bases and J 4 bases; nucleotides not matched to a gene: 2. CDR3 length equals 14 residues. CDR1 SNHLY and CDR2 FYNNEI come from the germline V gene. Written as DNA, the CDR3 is TGTGCCAGCAGTGGGACAGGGGGCAGAGAGACCCAGTACTTC. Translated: CASSGTGGRETQYF.

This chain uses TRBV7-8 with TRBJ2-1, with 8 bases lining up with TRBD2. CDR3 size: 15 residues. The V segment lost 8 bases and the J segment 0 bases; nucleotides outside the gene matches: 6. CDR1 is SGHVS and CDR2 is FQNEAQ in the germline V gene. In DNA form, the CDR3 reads TGTGCCAGCGGTACTAGCGGAAGCTCCTACAATGAGCAGTTCTTC. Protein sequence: CASGTSGSSYNEQFF. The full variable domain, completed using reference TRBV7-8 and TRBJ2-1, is GAGVSQSPRYKVAKRGQDVALRCDPISGHVSLFWYQQALGQGPEFLTYFQNEAQLDKSGLPSDRFFAERPEGSVSTLKIQRTQQEDSAVYLCASGTSGSSYNEQFFGPGTRLTVL.

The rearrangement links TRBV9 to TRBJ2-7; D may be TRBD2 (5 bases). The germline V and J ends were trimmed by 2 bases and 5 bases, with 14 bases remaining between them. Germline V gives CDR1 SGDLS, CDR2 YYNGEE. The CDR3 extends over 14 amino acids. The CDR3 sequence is CASSVSVHSDEQYF. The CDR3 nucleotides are TGTGCCAGCAGCGTCAGCGTTCATAGCGACGAGCAGTACTTC.